The 17 T cell receptor beta chains reported below all come from one sample, sequenced in a study of CD8 T cells in Susac syndrome. RNA, at roughly 0.45 to 1 ug, was reverse transcribed with random hexamers. TCRdb reprocessed the immunoSEQ multiplex PCR reads with MiXCR, giving one entry per CDR3 protein. The sample carries nearly 200,000 distinct CDR3 sequences, more than 90% recorded once. Sequenced: CD4+ T cells from PBMCs. The receptors originated from a human donor with multiple sclerosis.

This chain uses TRBV11-2 with TRBJ2-5; D not certain. Per the germline V gene, CDR1 is SGHAT and CDR2 is FQNNGV. Between the trimmed V and J ends, which lost 3 bases and 5 bases, there was a span of 10 bases. The length of the CDR3 is 13 residues. The CDR3 region has the DNA TGTGCCAGCAGCTTGGTTTCACCGGAGACCCAGTACTTC. Amino acid sequence: CASSLVSPETQYF.

The chain has TRBV30 and TRBJ2-4; D not certain. The CDR3 is 13 residues long. CDR1 and CDR2 (germline): GTSNPN, SVGIG (reference sequence). V was cut by 0 bases and J by 8 bases, with 11 bases left in between. The CDR3, as DNA: TGTGCCTGGAGTGTTCGGCTAGTAGACATTCAGTACTTC. This encodes CAWSVRLVDIQYF. Using reference TRBV30 and TRBJ2-4 for the parts outside the CDR3, the full variable domain is SQTIHQWPATLVQPVGSPLSLECTVEGTSNPNLYWYRQAAGRGLQLLFYSVGIGQISSEVPQNLSASRPQDRQFILSSKKLLLSDSGFYLCAWSVRLVDIQYFGAGTRLSVL.

This clonotype was seen just once. The chain links TRBV12-5 to TRBJ1-1; D uncertain. This CDR3 spans 13 amino acids. V lost 1 base, J lost 1 base, and 4 bases lay in between. The germline CDR1 and CDR2 sequences are LGHNT and FRNRAP. The CDR3 coding sequence is TGTGCTAGTGGTTTGGATTCGAACACTGAAGCTTTCTTT. As protein: CASGLDSNTEAFF. The full variable domain, rest sourced from reference TRBV12-5 and TRBJ1-1, is DARVTQTPRHKVTEMGQEVTMRCQPILGHNTVFWYRQTMMQGLELLAYFRNRAPLDDSGMPKDRFSAEMPDATLATLKIQPSEPRDSAVYFCASGLDSNTEAFFGQGTRLTVV.

CDR3 sequence: CAWGNTEAFF. The DNA of the CDR3 is TGTGCCTGGGGGAACACTGAAGCTTTCTTT. The chain recombines TRBV30 with TRBJ1-1; D gene ambiguous. Trimming left V 5 bases short and J 1 base short, with 2 bases between. The CDR3 loop spans 10 amino acids. Germline values: CDR1 GTSNPN, CDR2 SVGIG (reference sequence). The whole variable domain, filled in from reference TRBV30 and TRBJ1-1, reads SQTIHQWPATLVQPVGSPLSLECTVEGTSNPNLYWYRQAAGRGLQLLFYSVGIGQISSEVPQNLSASRPQDRQFILSSKKLLLSDSGFYLCAWGNTEAFFGQGTRLTVV.

V usage is TRBV4-1 and J usage is TRBJ1-5; no firm D call. This CDR3 has 16 amino acids. Trimming removed 1 base at V and 5 bases at J, with 15 bases between. Germline V lookup: CDR1 MGHRA, CDR2 YSYEKL. The CDR3 DNA sequence: TGCGCCAGCAGCCAAGTAAATATGGTCAGCCATCAGCCCCAGCATTTT. Translation: CASSQVNMVSHQPQHF.

This clonotype was detected only once. This chain joins TRBV30 and TRBJ2-1; TRBD1 is a possible D gene (5 bases). The germline gives CDR1 GTSNPN, CDR2 SVGIG (reference sequence). The CDR3 contains 14 residues. The CDR3 sequence is CALIGQGSYNEQFF. For the CDR3, the DNA is TGTGCGTTGATAGGGCAGGGCAGTTACAATGAGCAGTTCTTC.

V usage is TRBV20-1 and J usage is TRBJ2-1, with D possibly TRBD2 on 5 matching bases. Deletions cut 4 bases from V and 8 bases from J, with 12 bases between. CDR1 and CDR2 from the germline V gene are DFQATT and SNEGSKA (reference sequence). CDR3 length: 12 amino acids. CDR3 in DNA: TGCAGTGCTAAAGAGGGATTTTATGAGCAGTTCTTC. Residues: CSAKEGFYEQFF.

V is TRBV11-3 and J is TRBJ1-1; D unclear. CDR3 length equals 12 residues. In germline, CDR1 is SGHNT, CDR2 YENEEA. V was clipped by 0 bases and J by 7 bases, with 6 bases between them. CDR3 DNA sequence: TGTGCCAGCAGCTTAGATCGCGGTGAAGCTTTCTTT. Protein sequence: CASSLDRGEAFF.

The chain recombines TRBV7-9 with TRBJ2-5; D might be TRBD1 or TRBD2, each matching 6 bases. Per germline, CDR1 SEHNR and CDR2 FQNEAQ (reference sequence). The germline V and J ends were trimmed by 4 bases and 5 bases, with 14 bases remaining between them. CDR3 length equals 14 residues. This CDR3 is CASSSQGGSETQYF. The CDR3 DNA follows: TGTGCCAGCAGCTCTCAAGGGGGGTCGGAGACCCAGTACTTC. Looking up the rest from reference TRBV7-9 and TRBJ2-5 gives the full variable domain: DTGVSQNPRHKITKRGQNVTFRCDPISEHNRLYWYRQTLGQGPEFLTYFQNEAQLEKSRLLSDRFSAERPKGSFSTLEIQRTEQGDSAMYLCASSSQGGSETQYFGPGTRLLVL.

The chain carries TRBV29-1 and TRBJ2-4; the D gene is possibly TRBD2 (6 bases). Looked up from germline, CDR1 is SQVTM and CDR2 is ANQGSEA. V lost 1 base and J lost 0, with 16 bases in between. This CDR3 has 17 residues. The CDR3 protein is CSVEASTRELAKNIQYF. The CDR3 nucleotides are TGCAGCGTTGAAGCGAGTACTCGGGAGCTAGCCAAAAACATTCAGTACTTC.

The chain employs TRBV9 and TRBJ2-7; a weak D match, TRBD1 (5 bases). Trimming took 0 bases from V and 5 from J, leaving 12 bases between them. The CDR3 has 14 residues. CDR1 is SGDLS, CDR2 YYNGEE, per germline. Written as DNA, the CDR3 is TGTGCCAGCAGCGTAGAGGGGTTTAATGACGAGCAGTACTTC. Protein: CASSVEGFNDEQYF.

The chain recombines TRBV19 with TRBJ2-2; unclear D gene. V was shortened by 6 bases and J by 6 bases, with 20 bases between the two germline ends. Looked up from germline, CDR1 is LNHDA and CDR2 is SQIVND (reference sequence). This CDR3 has 16 residues. The CDR3 loop reads CASSRFRSPNPGELFF. The CDR3 nucleotides are TGTGCCAGTAGCCGCTTTCGGTCCCCTAATCCCGGGGAGCTGTTTTTT.

This chain connects TRBV3-1 to TRBJ1-5, with a weak D call TRBD1 (6 bases). CDR3 length equals 13 residues. Germline V gene data show CDR1 as LGHDT and CDR2 as YNNKEL (reference sequence). Trimming left V 0 bases short and J 9 bases short, with 9 bases between. The CDR3 region is CASSQDGGWPQHF. The CDR3 DNA follows: TGTGCCAGCAGCCAAGACGGGGGCTGGCCCCAGCATTTT.

The rearrangement joins TRBV5-1 to TRBJ2-4; 10 bases align to TRBD2. The germline V gene encodes CDR1 SGHRS and CDR2 YFSETQ. V lost 5 bases to trimming and J lost 9 bases; unmatched junction nucleotides: 8. The CDR3 has 14 amino acids. CDR3 amino acids: CASRRLAGEGIQYF. For the CDR3, the DNA is TGCGCCAGCAGGCGTCTAGCGGGAGAAGGCATTCAGTACTTC. The variable domain in full, with the rest retrieved from reference TRBV5-1 and TRBJ2-4, is KAGVTQTPRYLIKTRGQQVTLSCSPISGHRSVSWYQQTPGQGLQFLFEYFSETQRNKGNFPGRFSGRQFSNSRSEMNVSTLELGDSALYLCASRRLAGEGIQYFGAGTRLSVL.

The table lists this clonotype with a count of one. This rearrangement joins TRBV29-1 to TRBJ2-7; D possibly corresponds to TRBD1 (6 bases). There are 11 residues in the CDR3. Per germline, CDR1 SQVTM and CDR2 ANQGSEA. V was cut by 4 bases and J by 6 bases, with 10 bases left in between. The CDR3 DNA follows: TGCAGCGTTGGGGCAGGGGCCGAGCAGTACTTC. Translated: CSVGAGAEQYF.

J is TRBJ1-1 and V is TRBV14, with D possibly matching TRBD1 (5 bases). Between the trimmed V and J ends, which lost 1 base and 0 bases, there was a span of 12 bases. The germline gives CDR1 SGHDN, CDR2 FVKESK. The CDR3 extends over 16 amino acids. CDR3 protein: CASSQGGGGMNTEAFF. CDR3 in DNA: TGTGCCAGCAGCCAAGGGGGGGGAGGCATGAACACTGAAGCTTTCTTT.

This sequence joins TRBV20-1 and TRBJ1-5, with D possibly matching TRBD1 (6 bases). V lost 5 bases and J 0 bases, leaving 17 bases between the germline ends. Per germline, CDR1 DFQATT and CDR2 SNEGSKA (reference sequence). CDR3 size: 16 residues. For the CDR3, the DNA is TGCAGTGCTTTTAACTCGGACAGCCATAGCAATCAGCCCCAGCATTTT. Amino acid sequence: CSAFNSDSHSNQPQHF.